This T cell receptor beta chain was sequenced in a study of blood T cells in healthy people across ages. The J segment lost 1 base and the V segment lost 4 bases, leaving 8 bases of the junction unmatched. The CDR3 has 16 residues. The authors ran a second PCR of about 7 to 12 cycles using a sample-barcoded 5' primer and a J-beta primer mix. In TCRdb, the 5' RACE reads were re-called with MiXCR into one record per CDR3 protein. The profile shows fewer than 1.5 million distinct CDR3 sequences, approximately 38% of them singletons. The clonotype comes from a woman aged 18-29 years in good health. The sequenced sample consisted of blood. V gene TRBV12-3 or TRBV12-4 combines with J gene TRBJ1-1; 8 bases are shared with TRBD1. The CDR3 DNA is TGTGCCAGCAGTTCGCGTGGACAGGGAACGAACACTGAAGCTTTCTTT. As protein: CASSSRGQGTNTEAFF.